The 7 T cell receptor beta chains listed next were all sequenced from one sample in a study of blood T cell repertoires in COVID-19 (TCRdb year 2020). Libraries came from the immunoSEQ multiplex PCR assay. Imported from immuneACCESS, the table was reduced by TCRdb to in-frame sequences with V and J called. These copies leave out some clones; in studies compared against another copy, an unresolved V gene accounts for under half, and the cause of the remainder is not known. Counted in this sample were about 6,400 clones; around 90% of them appeared once. The ten top clones hold about 47% of the sample. The sample taken for sequencing was peripheral blood. The receptors were gathered from a human donor in a cohort sampled during active COVID-19.

The rearrangement uses TRBV7-2 and TRBJ1-4; D perhaps matches TRBD1 (6 bases). The ends were cut back, 4 bases at V and 6 bases at J, with 12 bases in the middle. The germline gives CDR1 SGHTA, CDR2 FQGNSA. The CDR3 contains 14 residues. The CDR3 loop reads CASSYRAFDEKLFF. For the CDR3, the DNA is TGTGCCAGCAGCTACAGGGCTTTTGATGAAAAACTGTTTTTT.

The genes are TRBV4-3 and TRBJ2-7; a possible D gene is TRBD2 (5 bases). The CDR3 consists of 13 residues. Per the germline V gene, CDR1 is LGHNA and CDR2 is YSLEER. The ends were cut back, 3 bases at V and 2 bases at J, with 8 bases in the middle. For the CDR3, the DNA is TGCGCCAGCAGCCAGCTCGGGACCTACGAGCAGTACTTC. Translation gives CASSQLGTYEQYF.

The chain uses TRBV19 and TRBJ1-5, with D unclear. The V gene's germline CDR1 is LNHDA and CDR2 SQIVND (reference sequence). Trimming cost V 1 base and J 2 bases, with 12 bases left between them. The CDR3 runs 16 residues. The CDR3 reads CASSIGILEGNQPQHF. The CDR3 DNA sequence: TGTGCCAGTAGTATAGGGATTCTCGAGGGCAATCAGCCCCAGCATTTT.

The rearrangement links TRBV11-2 to TRBJ1-4, with a tentative D call TRBD1 (6 bases). The germline V gene has CDR1 SGHAT and CDR2 FQNNGV. The CDR3 runs to 15 residues. V lost 5 bases and J 8 bases, leaving 18 bases between the germline ends. Here the CDR3 reads CASSATTGFGEKLFF. In DNA, the CDR3 is TGTGCCAGCAGCGCGACCACAGGGTTCGGAGAAAAACTGTTTTTT. The complete variable domain, with remaining parts taken from reference TRBV11-2 and TRBJ1-4, reads EAGVAQSPRYKIIEKRQSVAFWCNPISGHATLYWYQQILGQGPKLLIQFQNNGVVDDSQLPKDRFSAERLKGVDSTLKIQPAKLEDSAVYLCASSATTGFGEKLFFGSGTQLSVL.

This chain uses TRBV30 with TRBJ1-6; tentative D call: TRBD1 (6 bases). Trimming pared 8 bases from V and 7 bases from J, leaving 15 bases between. In germline, CDR1 is GTSNPN, CDR2 SVGIG (reference sequence). This CDR3 is built from 13 residues. The CDR3 sequence: CALTGQLNSPLHF. CDR3 DNA sequence: TGTGCCCTCACCGGACAGCTAAATTCACCCCTCCACTTT.

V gene TRBV12-3 or TRBV12-4 combines with J gene TRBJ1-2; a possible D gene is TRBD1 (6 bases). There are 13 residues in the CDR3. Trimming pared 8 bases from V and 7 bases from J, leaving 17 bases between. CDR3 in amino acids: CASAPTGLSGYTF. CDR3 DNA: TGTGCCAGCGCCCCTACAGGGCTAAGTGGCTACACCTTC.

V and J are TRBV13 and TRBJ2-1; D is perhaps TRBD2 (7 bases). This CDR3 is 20 amino acids long. The ends were cut back, 5 bases at V and 0 bases at J, with 26 bases in the middle. Per germline, CDR1 PRHDT and CDR2 FYEKMQ (reference sequence). CDR3 amino acids: CASSPWGGLALQPSYNEQFF. For the CDR3, the DNA is TGTGCCAGCAGCCCCTGGGGGGGCCTAGCGCTTCAGCCCTCCTACAATGAGCAGTTCTTC.